This T cell receptor (beta chain) was obtained from a study of T cell responses to AZD1222 COVID-19 vaccine (dated by TCRdb to the early 2020s). A note on the overall study: AZD1222 recipients with second doses at about 4 weeks or about 12 weeks were pooled, because spike-specific TCR depth and breadth did not differ between schedules. TCR sequencing was performed for some 250 trial participants, of whom roughly 200 were given two doses of AZD1222 and around 26 were given two doses of MenACWY control vaccine. Trial participants were enrolled by age into 18-55, 56-69 and 70-plus year subgroups, with about 150, 28 and 57 TCR-sequenced participants respectively. On the study overall, not on this receptor specifically: Because no day 14 peak-response samples were available, repertoires were characterized only after the peak T cell response. CD4 TCRs associated with the vaccine covered the entire spike protein, and the dominant responses were in regions 160-218 and 743-854. Conclusions about previously exposed vaccinees are limited, since just a handful of AZD1222 recipients were seropositive for SARS-CoV-2 at baseline. The 56-69-year group was small, and its depth increase did not reach significance, likely because of low power. Participants were mostly white British and included more females than males, and it was suggested by the authors that clonal diversity may have been underestimated. After two AZD1222 doses, both the breadth and the depth of spike-specific TCRs were significantly higher than at day 0 and than in MenACWY recipients. Reportedly, almost half of the unique spike-specific TCRs recognized epitopes lying outside the regions that are mutated in the B.1.351 and B.1.1.7 variants.

The CDR3 regions of human TCRbeta chains were analyzed by immunosequencing. For the original study's pipeline: TCRs in the repertoires were compared against a reference library of SARS-CoV-2-specific TCRs that had been generated with the MIRA antigen-specificity platform. Breadth was defined as the fraction of unique TCRs that were SARS-CoV-2-associated. Depth was defined as the fraction of total T cells that were SARS-CoV-2-associated. Using the MIRA data, every spike-specific TCR was mapped to the spike region that the TCR reacted to and assigned to either a CD4 or a CD8 class. Log10-transformed breadth and depth values were compared by one-way ANOVA with Sidak's multiple comparisons tests. The immuneACCESS repertoire file appears here via TCRdb, limited to in-frame rearrangements. These files lack a portion of the clones; in checked studies, under half of the deficit traces to unresolved V genes, and the cause of the others is not known. The V and J calls and clone size were taken over from that table, and D and trimming were inferred from the DNA. Present in this sample are around 130,000 clones, approximately 91% of which were seen just once. The ten largest clones take up over 3.5% of the sample.

Regarding this clone: It has no known antigen specificity. The sample holds no much larger clone one base away, and base qualities are not on file.

V is pared back by 0 bases and J by 2 bases, with 7 bases lying between the germline termini. CDR1 and CDR2 are read off the germline V gene as SGHRS and YFSETQ. The CDR3 measures 14 amino acids from cysteine to phenylalanine. CDR3 DNA is the only sequence kept; it has 42 bases, read in frame from the first base. What the time point label conveys for this sample: baseline before first vaccination. Vaccinee samples were obtained from the UK trials COV001 and COV002, which included a single-blind randomized controlled phase 2/3 trial of AZD1222 (ChAdOx1 nCoV-19) in healthy adults. For TCRbeta chain sequencing, PBMC samples were collected from trial participants at day 0 and at day 28 after the second dose.

The source was peripheral blood, collected on day 0 of AZD1222 vaccination. The chain was built from TRBV5-1 and TRBJ2-3; no D gene can be assigned with confidence. This TCR derives from an adult in good health. The DNA reads as follows: TGCGCCAGCAGCTTGGGAGACACCACAGATACGCAGTATTTT. Its translation reads: CASSLGDTTDTQYF.